These T cell receptor beta chains were read from a single sample in a study of identifying expanded T cells in peripheral blood. The repertoire was sequenced with immunoSEQ multiplex PCR; TCRdb's copy has only in-frame clones and lacks some. Of 85,000 to 100,000 clones detected, approximately 88% appear once; the ten largest clones hold approximately 4%. Input material: blood. These receptors were taken from a person aged 18-69 years in good health. CDR3s include the opening cysteine and the closing phenylalanine or tryptophan. The D gene is left open where the match is weak. Rows may omit the clone size; those that give it use once, few, many or a size class.

TGTGCCAGCGGGACGCAAACTAGCACAGATACGCAGTATTTT CASGTQTSTDTQYF NA TRBJ2-3 NA TRBV2
TGTGCCAGCAGCTTAACAGGACTAGCGGGATTGGAAGATACGCAGTATTTT CASSLTGLAGLEDTQYF NA TRBJ2-3 TRBD2 TRBV7-2
TGCGCCAGCAGAGGGTCCCATGGGGTTGACACTGAAGCTTTCTTT CASRGSHGVDTEAFF NA TRBJ1-1 NA TRBV5-1
TGTGCCAGCAGTTTTGGGGGGGGGATTAGCCAGCCCCAGCATTTT CASSFGGGISQPQHF NA TRBJ1-5 NA TRBV28
TGTGTCAGAAGCTTAGGTAGCGGGGGGGACTCCGCCTACAATGAGCAGTTCTTC CVRSLGSGGDSAYNEQFF many TRBJ2-1 NA TRBV7-5
TGTGCCACCCACGTGGGGAAACAAGAGACCCAGTACTTC CATHVGKQETQYF NA TRBJ2-5 NA TRBV2
TGTGCCAGCAGCGAGGGTTTAGCGGTCCAAGAGACCCAGTACTTC CASSEGLAVQETQYF NA TRBJ2-5 NA TRBV9
TGTGCCAGCAGCCAAGTGGGCCGCACATTCGGAGAGACCCAGTACTTC CASSQVGRTFGETQYF NA TRBJ2-5 NA TRBV14
TGTGCCAGCAGCTTACAGGGGTTGGGCGGGGAGCTGTTTTTT CASSLQGLGGELFF once TRBJ2-2 NA TRBV11-2
TGCGCCAGCAGCCCCGGGAGCCTTAACACTGAAGCTTTCTTT CASSPGSLNTEAFF once TRBJ1-1 NA TRBV4-1
TGTGCCAGCTCCCAACTAGCGGCCTACGAGCAGTACTTC CASSQLAAYEQYF NA TRBJ2-7 TRBD2 TRBV18
TGTGCCAGCAGTGAATCCAGGGAAACCGGGGAGCTGTTTTTT CASSESRETGELFF NA TRBJ2-2 NA TRBV6-4
TGCGCCAGCAGCTTGGTGGGGGGGCCGGTCTACAATGAGCAGTTCTTC CASSLVGGPVYNEQFF NA TRBJ2-1 NA TRBV5-1
TGTGCCAGCAGCTTAACAGGGCCCGGCGGGGAGCAGTTCTTC CASSLTGPGGEQFF NA TRBJ2-1 NA TRBV5-6
TGTGCCAGCAGTGCACGTGGAGGGGATAATTCACCCCTCCACTTT CASSARGGDNSPLHF NA TRBJ1-6 NA TRBV6-4
TGTGCCAGCAAAAGTTTTCTATCCTACGAGCAGTACTTC CASKSFLSYEQYF NA TRBJ2-7 NA TRBV6-1
TGTGCCAGCAGCTTAGAGAGGGTTCAGCCCCAGCATTTT CASSLERVQPQHF NA TRBJ1-5 NA TRBV7-8
TGTGCCAGCAGCATAGAGCCCCCGGGACAGGTAACGGACACCGGGGAGCTGTTTTTT CASSIEPPGQVTDTGELFF NA TRBJ2-2 NA TRBV21-1
TGTGCCAGCAGCGGCGCGGCCAGGGGACAAGACACTGAAGCTTTCTTT CASSGAARGQDTEAFF once TRBJ1-1 NA TRBV9
TGTGCCAGCACCCTAAAAGAGACCCAGTACTTC CASTLKETQYF NA TRBJ2-5 NA TRBV7-2
TGTGCCAGCAGCTTGGCCTCCTACGAGCAGTACTTC CASSLASYEQYF NA TRBJ2-7 NA TRBV13
TGCGCCAGCAGCTTGGCCTTTACCTCGAACACCGGGGAGCTGTTTTTT CASSLAFTSNTGELFF NA TRBJ2-2 NA TRBV5-1
TGTGCCAGCAGCCCAGGGGCAGGCACCGGGGAGCTGTTTTTT CASSPGAGTGELFF NA TRBJ2-2 NA TRBV28
TGTGCCACCAGCAGAGAACAGGGCTTAGGTGAAAAACTGTTTTTT CATSREQGLGEKLFF NA TRBJ1-4 NA TRBV15
TGCGCCAGCAGTCAATCCCGACAGGGGGCTAAAAACATTCAGTACTTC CASSQSRQGAKNIQYF NA TRBJ2-4 TRBD1 TRBV23-1
TGTGCCAGCAGCTTGACTAGCTACAATGAGCAGTTCTTC CASSLTSYNEQFF NA TRBJ2-1 NA TRBV7-9
TGTGCCAGCCTGAGGGGTCTTGGCCAAGAGACCCAGTACTTC CASLRGLGQETQYF NA TRBJ2-5 NA TRBV6-6
TGTGCCAGCAAAGACGGGGGAGCCAAAAACATTCAGTACTTC CASKDGGAKNIQYF NA TRBJ2-4 NA TRBV2